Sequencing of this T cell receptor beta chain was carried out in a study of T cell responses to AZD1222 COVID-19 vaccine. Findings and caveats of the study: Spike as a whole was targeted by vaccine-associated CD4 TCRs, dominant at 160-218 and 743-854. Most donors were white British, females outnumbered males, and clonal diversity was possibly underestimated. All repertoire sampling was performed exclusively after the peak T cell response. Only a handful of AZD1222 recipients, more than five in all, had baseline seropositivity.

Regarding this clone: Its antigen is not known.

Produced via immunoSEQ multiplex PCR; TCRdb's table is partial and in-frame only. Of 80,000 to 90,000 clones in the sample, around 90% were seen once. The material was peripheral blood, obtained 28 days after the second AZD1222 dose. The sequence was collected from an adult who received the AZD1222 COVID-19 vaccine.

The CDR3 sequence: CASGEVAGMNTEAFF. The CDR3 coding sequence is TGTGCCAGCGGCGAGGTGGCAGGGATGAACACTGAAGCTTTCTTT. The rearrangement links TRBV7-9 to TRBJ1-1, with a tentative D call TRBD1 (5 bases). Germline values: CDR1 SEHNR, CDR2 FQNEAQ (reference sequence). Deletions cut 8 bases from V and 0 bases from J, with 16 bases between. This CDR3 has 15 residues.